This T cell receptor (beta chain) is from a study of T cell responses to AZD1222 COVID-19 vaccine. Study overall: Analysis merged second doses at about 4 or about 12 weeks. Findings and limits, study-wide: Targets within unmutated variant regions were reportedly found for nearly half of spike-specific TCRs.

A note on this clone: Its specificity is not known.

CDR1 is MNHEY, CDR2 SVGAGI, per germline. Trimming stripped 4 bases from V and 5 bases from J, with 9 bases between. The CDR3 has 13 residues. Sequencing used immunoSEQ multiplex PCR; TCRdb keeps in-frame clones, though not all of them. The table has some 100,000 clones, around 86% seen once; the top ten hold roughly 10%. The receptor was isolated from an adult in good health. Specimen: peripheral blood, collected on day 0 of AZD1222 vaccination. The chain joins TRBV6-5 to TRBJ1-5; D uncertain. DNA for the CDR3: TGTGCCAGCAGTTTGAGGGAGTATCAGCCCCAGCATTTT. Its translation is CASSLREYQPQHF.